The clone carrying this T cell receptor beta chain occurred many times. Its antigen remains unknown. The data were obtained in a study of spatial heterogeneity in lung cancer. All TCR cDNA molecules were individually tagged with a unique molecular identifier. MiXCR, run by TCRdb on the 5' RACE reads, gives a single entry per CDR3 protein. Here the sample spans around 4,000 distinct CDR3 sequences, about a tenth being singletons. Sample time point: sample taken at primary tumor resection. Samples came from roughly 72 TRACERx patients with untreated early-stage lung cancer. Material for sequencing was whole RNA from tumor, nontumor lung or frozen PBMC, left unsorted. Study-level findings and limits: In tumors, expanded intratumoral alpha and beta TCR counts tracked mutation counts.

There are 14 residues in the CDR3. The ends were cut back, 3 bases at V and 5 bases at J, with 11 bases in the middle. Germline lookup yields CDR1 SGHTA and CDR2 FQGNSA. The chain links TRBV7-2 to TRBJ1-5; D perhaps matches TRBD1 (5 bases). Source: lung tumor tissue, taken at surgery. The receptor comes from a male donor with early-stage non-small cell lung cancer. The CDR3 bases are TGTGCCAGCAGCTTCGGGGGTCTCCATCAGCCCCAGCATTTT. Its protein is CASSFGGLHQPQHF.